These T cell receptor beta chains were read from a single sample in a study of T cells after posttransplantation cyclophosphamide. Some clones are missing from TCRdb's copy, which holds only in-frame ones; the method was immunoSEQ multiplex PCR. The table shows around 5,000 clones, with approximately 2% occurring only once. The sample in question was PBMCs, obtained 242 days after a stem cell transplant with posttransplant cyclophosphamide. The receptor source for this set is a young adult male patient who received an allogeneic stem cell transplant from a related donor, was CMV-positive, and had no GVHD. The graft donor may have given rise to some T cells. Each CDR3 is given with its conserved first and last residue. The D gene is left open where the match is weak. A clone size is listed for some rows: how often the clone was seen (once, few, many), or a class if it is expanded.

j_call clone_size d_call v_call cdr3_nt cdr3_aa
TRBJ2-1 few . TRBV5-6 TGTGCCAGCAGGGCAGGGTTACCGAACAATGAGCAGTTCTTC CASRAGLPNNEQFF
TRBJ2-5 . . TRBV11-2 TGTGCCAGCAGCTTAGACGTACTGGGTGGGAGAGAGACCCAGTACTTC CASSLDVLGGRETQYF
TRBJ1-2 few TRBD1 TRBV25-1 TGTGCCAGCAGTGTCGGGACAGGGAGACACACCTTC CASSVGTGRHTF
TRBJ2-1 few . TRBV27 TGTGCCAGCAGTCCTTACTTCACACAGGGTAATGCCCACAATGAGCAGTTCTTC CASSPYFTQGNAHNEQFF
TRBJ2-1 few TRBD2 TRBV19 TGTGCCAGTAGTGTCACTAGCGGGAGAGGAAATGAGCAGTTCTTC CASSVTSGRGNEQFF
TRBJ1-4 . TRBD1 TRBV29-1 TGCAGCGTAGTGACAGGGCCAACTAATGAAAAACTGTTTTTT CSVVTGPTNEKLFF
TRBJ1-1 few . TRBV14 TGTGCCAGCAGCCAAGGACAGGTAGCTTTCTTT CASSQGQVAFF
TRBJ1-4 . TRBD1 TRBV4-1 TGCGCCAGCAGACAGGGGACCACAACTAATGAAAAACTGTTTTTT CASRQGTTTNEKLFF
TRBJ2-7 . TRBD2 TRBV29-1 TGCAGCGTCCTAGCGGGGGGGCTTCACGAGCAGTACTTC CSVLAGGLHEQYF
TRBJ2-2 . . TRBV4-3 TGCGCCAGCAGCCAAGGGCAGGGTGCCAACACCGGGGAGCTGTTTTTT CASSQGQGANTGELFF
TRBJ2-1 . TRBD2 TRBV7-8 TGTGCCAGCAGCTTAGCGTTTAGGCTAGCGGGGACTGAGCAGTTCTTC CASSLAFRLAGTEQFF
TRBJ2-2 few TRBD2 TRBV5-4 TGTGCCAGCAGCCGCGCTAGCGGGGTCGCCGGGGAGCTGTTTTTT CASSRASGVAGELFF
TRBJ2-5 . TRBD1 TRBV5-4 TGTGCCAGTGCTCTTCAAGGACAGGGGGCGCGTCGGCGGGAGACCCAGTACTTC CASALQGQGARRRETQYF
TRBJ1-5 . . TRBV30 TGTGCCTGGAGTTCCGGAAGCGGGAATCAGGCCCAGCATTTT CAWSSGSGNQAQHF
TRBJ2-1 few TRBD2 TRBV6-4 TGTGCCAGCAGTGACTTGCCGGGACTAGCGGACCTAGCACTCTACAATGAGCAGTTCTTC CASSDLPGLADLALYNEQFF
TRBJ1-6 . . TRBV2 TGTGCCAGCAGGACAGATTATAATTCACCCCTCCACTTT CASRTDYNSPLHF
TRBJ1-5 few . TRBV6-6 TGTGCCAGCAGCCTCGACAGAGCCCAGCCCCAGCATTTT CASSLDRAQPQHF
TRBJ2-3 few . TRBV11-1 TGTGCCAGCAGCCCTCGACTTGCCACAGATACGCAGTATTTT CASSPRLATDTQYF
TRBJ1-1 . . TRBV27 TGTGCCAGCAGCCATGGGGGGGACACTGAAGCTTTCTTT CASSHGGDTEAFF
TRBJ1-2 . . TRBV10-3 TGTGCCATCAGTGACGGGATAGCGGGGAACTATGGCTACACCTTC CAISDGIAGNYGYTF
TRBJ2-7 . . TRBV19 TGTGCCAGTAGTATGAGCTGGAGGGCCTACGAGCAGTACTTC CASSMSWRAYEQYF
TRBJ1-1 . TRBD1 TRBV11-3 TGTGCCAGCAGCCGACAGGGGAACACTGAAGCTTTCTTT CASSRQGNTEAFF
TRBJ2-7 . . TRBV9 TGTGCCAGCAGCGTAGTACCAGGGAACGAGCAGTACTTC CASSVVPGNEQYF
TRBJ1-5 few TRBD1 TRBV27 TGTGCCAGCAGCCCAGGGGGCAGAGGCAATCAGCCCCAGCATTTT CASSPGGRGNQPQHF
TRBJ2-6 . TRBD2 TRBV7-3 TGTGCCAGCAGCTCCCGACTAGCGGGGGAATTCTCTGGGGCCAACGTCCTGACTTTC CASSSRLAGEFSGANVLTF
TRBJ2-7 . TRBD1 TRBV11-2 TGTGCCAGCAGCTTATTATACACGGAACAGGGGGCATACGAGCAGTACTTC CASSLLYTEQGAYEQYF
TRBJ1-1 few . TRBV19 TGTGCCAGTAGTACAGGACAACAGAACACTGAAGCTTTCTTT CASSTGQQNTEAFF
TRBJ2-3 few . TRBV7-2 TGTGCCAGCAGCACCATAGCTCCCAATACGCAGTATTTT CASSTIAPNTQYF
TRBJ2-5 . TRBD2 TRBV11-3 TGTGCCAGCAGCTTATCCGGGGGGGAGACCCAGTACTTC CASSLSGGETQYF
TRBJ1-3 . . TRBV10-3 TGTGCCATCAGGGGGGAGGGGAGCCCTGGAAACACCATATATTTT CAIRGEGSPGNTIYF
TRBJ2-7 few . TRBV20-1 TGCAGTGCTAGCGACAGAGAGCAGTACTTC CSASDREQYF
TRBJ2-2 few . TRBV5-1 TGCGCCAGCAGCTCGGGAGCAGGGTGGACCGGGGAGCTGTTTTTT CASSSGAGWTGELFF
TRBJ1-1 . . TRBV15 TGTGCCACCAGCAGACAGGGGTGGGGCACTGAAGCTTTCTTT CATSRQGWGTEAFF
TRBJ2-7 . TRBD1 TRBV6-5 TGTGCCAGCAGCATCCCAAAGGGGGCGTTCTACGAGCAGTACTTC CASSIPKGAFYEQYF
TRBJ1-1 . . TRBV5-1 TGCGCCAGCAGCTTGGTCGGGTATTCTGAAGCTTTCTTT CASSLVGYSEAFF
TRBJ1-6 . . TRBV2 TGTGCCAGCAGGGGGACATATTCACCCCTCCACTTT CASRGTYSPLHF
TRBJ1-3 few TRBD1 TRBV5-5 TGTGCCAGCAGCTTTACAGGGGCGTTTGGAAACACCATATATTTT CASSFTGAFGNTIYF
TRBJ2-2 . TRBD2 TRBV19 TGTGCCAGTAGTATAGTCGGGGGGGCCTCCGGGGAGCTGTTTTTT CASSIVGGASGELFF
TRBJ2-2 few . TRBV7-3 TGTGCCAGCAGCTTAACGCTAGCGAGTAACACCGGGGAGCTGTTTTTT CASSLTLASNTGELFF
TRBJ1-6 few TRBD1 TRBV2 TGTGCCAGCAGTAGATCCGGGACAGACTATTTGGGTAATTCACCCCTCCACTTT CASSRSGTDYLGNSPLHF
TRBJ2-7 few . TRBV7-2 TGTGCCAGCAGCCCCGGAGAGTCCTACGAGCAGTACTTC CASSPGESYEQYF
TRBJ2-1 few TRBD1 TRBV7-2 TGTGCCAGCAGCTTTTCGCTCAGGACAGGGTACACCAATGAGCAGTTCTTC CASSFSLRTGYTNEQFF
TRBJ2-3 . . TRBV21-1 TGTGCCAGCAGCAAAGCCTCAGGACAGGGGAGCACAGATACGCAGTATTTT CASSKASGQGSTDTQYF
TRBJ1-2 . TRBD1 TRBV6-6 TGTGCCAGCAGTTACCCCGGGACAGAGGGCTACACCTTC CASSYPGTEGYTF
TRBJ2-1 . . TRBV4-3 TGCGCCAGCAGCCAAGATCTCGGGAGCTACAATGAGCAGTTCTTC CASSQDLGSYNEQFF
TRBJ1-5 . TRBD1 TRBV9 TGTGCCAGCAGCTTGACAGGGGGTGGTGATCAGCCCCAGCATTTT CASSLTGGGDQPQHF
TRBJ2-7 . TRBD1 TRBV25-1 TGTGCCAGCACCGACCGGGACAGGGCCTACGAGCAGTACTTC CASTDRDRAYEQYF
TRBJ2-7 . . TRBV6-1 TGTGCCAGCAGTGAACTTAGGGGGGGACCTTACGAGCAGTACTTC CASSELRGGPYEQYF
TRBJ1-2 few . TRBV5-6 TGTGCCAGCAGCCGAACAGGGAACTATGGCTACACCTTC CASSRTGNYGYTF
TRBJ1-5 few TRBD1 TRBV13 TGTGCCAGCGCAGCGGACAGGGACCAGCCCCAGCATTTT CASAADRDQPQHF